This T cell receptor (beta chain) was recorded in a study of blood T cell repertoires in COVID-19. The V gene's germline CDR1 is SGDLS and CDR2 YYNGEE. The CDR3 totals 13 residues. V gave up 3 bases and J gave up 8 bases, with 12 bases separating them. Original data processing: Estimates of nucleated cell counts were drawn from the amplification of reference gene primers. The data were produced by immunoSEQ multiplex PCR, yet TCRdb's version contains in-frame clones alone and is incomplete. The V and J calls and clone size are taken from that table; D and trimming were inferred from the DNA. In the table there are 150,000 to 200,000 clones, roughly 79% of which are singletons.

The chain is built from TRBV9 and TRBJ2-1, with a possible D match to TRBD1 (6 bases). The clonotype originates from a middle-aged woman with COVID-19, enrolled during active disease. The specimen was peripheral blood. The CDR3 DNA is TGTGCCAGCAGCGATCACAGGGTAGATGAGCAGTTCTTC. Protein: CASSDHRVDEQFF. The variable domain in full, with the rest retrieved from reference TRBV9 and TRBJ2-1, is DSGVTQTPKHLITATGQRVTLRCSPRSGDLSVYWYQQSLDQGLQFLIQYYNGEERAKGNILERFSAQQFPDLHSELNLSSLELGDSALYFCASSDHRVDEQFFGPGTRLTVL.